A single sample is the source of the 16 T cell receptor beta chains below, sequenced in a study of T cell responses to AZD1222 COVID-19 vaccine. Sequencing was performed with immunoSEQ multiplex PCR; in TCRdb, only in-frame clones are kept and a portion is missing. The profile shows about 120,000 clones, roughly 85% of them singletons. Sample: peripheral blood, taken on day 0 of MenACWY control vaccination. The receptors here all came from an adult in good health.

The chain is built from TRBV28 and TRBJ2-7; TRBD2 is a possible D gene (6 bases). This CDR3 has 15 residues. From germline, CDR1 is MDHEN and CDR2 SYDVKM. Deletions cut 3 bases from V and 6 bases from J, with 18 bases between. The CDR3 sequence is CASSFRVTGEAEQYF. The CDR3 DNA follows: TGTGCCAGCAGTTTTAGGGTCACGGGGGAGGCCGAGCAGTACTTC.

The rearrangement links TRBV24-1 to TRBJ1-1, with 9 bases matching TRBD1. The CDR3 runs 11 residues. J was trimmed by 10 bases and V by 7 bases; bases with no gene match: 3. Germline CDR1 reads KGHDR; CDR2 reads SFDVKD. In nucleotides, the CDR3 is TGTGCCACCAGACAGGGGGCGAGAGCTTTCTTT. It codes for CATRQGARAFF.

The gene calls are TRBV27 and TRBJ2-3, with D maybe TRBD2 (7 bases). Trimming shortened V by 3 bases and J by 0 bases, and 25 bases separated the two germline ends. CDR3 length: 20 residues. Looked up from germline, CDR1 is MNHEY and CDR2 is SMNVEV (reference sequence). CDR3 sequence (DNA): TGTGCCAGCAGTTTCTTGGGACTGGGCGGGGGCTTTACTAGCACAGATACGCAGTATTTT. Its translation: CASSFLGLGGGFTSTDTQYF.

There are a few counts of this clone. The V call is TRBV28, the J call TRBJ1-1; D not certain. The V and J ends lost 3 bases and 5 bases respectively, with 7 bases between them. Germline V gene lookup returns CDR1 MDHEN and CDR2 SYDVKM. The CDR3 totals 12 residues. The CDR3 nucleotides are TGTGCCAGCAGTTTCGGCGGGACTGAAGCTTTCTTT. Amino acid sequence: CASSFGGTEAFF.

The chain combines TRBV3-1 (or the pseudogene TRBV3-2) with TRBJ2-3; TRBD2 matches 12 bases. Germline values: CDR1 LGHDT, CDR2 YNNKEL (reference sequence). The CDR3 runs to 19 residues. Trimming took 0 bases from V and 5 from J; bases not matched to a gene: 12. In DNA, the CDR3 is TGTGCCAGCAGCCAAGAAGGCTCCGCTAGCGGGGGGGCGCGAGATACGCAGTATTTT. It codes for CASSQEGSASGGARDTQYF.

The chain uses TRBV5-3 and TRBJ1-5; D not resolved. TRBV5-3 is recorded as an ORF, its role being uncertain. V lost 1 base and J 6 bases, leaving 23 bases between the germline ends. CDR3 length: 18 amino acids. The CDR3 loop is CARSLKQAGGKLGQPQHF. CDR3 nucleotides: TGTGCCAGAAGCTTGAAGCAGGCAGGTGGAAAGTTGGGTCAGCCCCAGCATTTT.

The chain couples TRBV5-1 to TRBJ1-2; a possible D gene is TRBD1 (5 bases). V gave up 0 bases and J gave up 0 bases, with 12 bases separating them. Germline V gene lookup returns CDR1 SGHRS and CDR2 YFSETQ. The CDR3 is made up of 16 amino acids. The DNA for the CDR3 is TGCGCCAGCAGCTTGGGGGGCCGGACATCTAACTATGGCTACACCTTC. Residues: CASSLGGRTSNYGYTF.

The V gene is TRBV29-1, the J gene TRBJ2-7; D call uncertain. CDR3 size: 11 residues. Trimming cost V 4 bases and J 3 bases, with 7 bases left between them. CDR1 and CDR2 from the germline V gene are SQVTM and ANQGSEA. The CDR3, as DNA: TGCAGCGTTGTCGGCAGCTACGAGCAGTACTTC. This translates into CSVVGSYEQYF.

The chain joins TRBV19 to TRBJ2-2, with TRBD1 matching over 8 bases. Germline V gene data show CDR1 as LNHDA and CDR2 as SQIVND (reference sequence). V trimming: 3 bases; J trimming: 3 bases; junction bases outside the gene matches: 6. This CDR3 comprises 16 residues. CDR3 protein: CASSMWATGDTGELFF. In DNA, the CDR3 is TGTGCCAGTAGTATGTGGGCGACAGGGGACACCGGGGAGCTGTTTTTT.

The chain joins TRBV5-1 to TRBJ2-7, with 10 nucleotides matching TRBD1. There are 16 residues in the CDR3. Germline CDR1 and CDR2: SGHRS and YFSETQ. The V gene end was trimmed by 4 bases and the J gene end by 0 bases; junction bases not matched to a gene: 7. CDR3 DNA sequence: TGCGCCAGCAGCCCGGGACAGGGGACCCTCTCCTACGAGCAGTACTTC. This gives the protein CASSPGQGTLSYEQYF.

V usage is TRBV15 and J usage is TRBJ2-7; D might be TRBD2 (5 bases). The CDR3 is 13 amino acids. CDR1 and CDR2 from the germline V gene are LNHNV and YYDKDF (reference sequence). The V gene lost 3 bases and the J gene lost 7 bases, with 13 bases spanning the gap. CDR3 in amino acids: CATSSNDPGEQYF. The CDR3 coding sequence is TGTGCCACCAGCAGTAATGACCCGGGAGAGCAGTACTTC.

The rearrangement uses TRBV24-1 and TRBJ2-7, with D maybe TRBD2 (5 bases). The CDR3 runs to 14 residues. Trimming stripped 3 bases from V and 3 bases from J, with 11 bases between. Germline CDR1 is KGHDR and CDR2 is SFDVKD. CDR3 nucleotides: TGTGCCACCAGTGATCGGGGATCCGGCTACGAGCAGTACTTC. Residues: CATSDRGSGYEQYF.

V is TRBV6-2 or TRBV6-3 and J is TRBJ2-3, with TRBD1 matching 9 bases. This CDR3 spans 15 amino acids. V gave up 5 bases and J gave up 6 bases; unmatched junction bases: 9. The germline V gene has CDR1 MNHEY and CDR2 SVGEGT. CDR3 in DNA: TGTGCCAGCAGTCGCCCCGGGACAGGGTCGGATACGCAGTATTTT. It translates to CASSRPGTGSDTQYF.

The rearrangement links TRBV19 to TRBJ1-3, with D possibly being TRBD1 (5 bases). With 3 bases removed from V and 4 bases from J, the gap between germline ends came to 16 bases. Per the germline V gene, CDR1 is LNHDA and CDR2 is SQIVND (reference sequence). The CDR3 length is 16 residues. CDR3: CASSIPGKADGNTIYF. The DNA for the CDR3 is TGTGCCAGTAGTATCCCAGGGAAGGCGGACGGAAACACCATATATTTT.

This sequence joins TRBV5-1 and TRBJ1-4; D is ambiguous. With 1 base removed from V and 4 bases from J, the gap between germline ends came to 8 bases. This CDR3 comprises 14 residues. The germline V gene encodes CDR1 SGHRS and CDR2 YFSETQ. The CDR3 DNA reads TGCGCCAGCAGCTTGAAACCGGATAATGAAAAACTGTTTTTT. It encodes CASSLKPDNEKLFF.

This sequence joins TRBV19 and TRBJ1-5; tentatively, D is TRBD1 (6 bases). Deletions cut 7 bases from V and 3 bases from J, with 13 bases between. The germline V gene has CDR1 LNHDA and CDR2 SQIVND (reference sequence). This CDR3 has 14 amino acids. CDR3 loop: CASTPQGNNQPQHF. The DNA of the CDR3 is TGTGCCAGTACCCCACAGGGAAACAATCAGCCCCAGCATTTT.